These 27 T cell receptor beta chains were all obtained from the same sample, sequenced in a study of breast tumors, draining lymph nodes, adjacent tissues. One entry per CDR3 protein results from TCRdb running MiXCR on the multiplex PCR reads. This table holds 66,000 or so distinct CDR3 sequences, approximately 47% found once. Sequencing input: breast tumor tissue. These receptors were obtained from a female donor with breast cancer. Some clones in this sample may be carry-over from other donors' samples.

This clonotype was found many times. The chain has TRBV12-3 or TRBV12-4 and TRBJ2-2; D is unclear. The length of the CDR3 is 16 residues. V lost 3 bases and J 2 bases, leaving 13 bases between the germline ends. The CDR3 reads CASSFSGPPNTGELFF. Here the CDR3 DNA reads TGTGCCAGCAGTTTCTCCGGACCTCCAAACACCGGGGAGCTGTTTTTT.

This clonotype was picked up one time. This rearrangement joins TRBV10-3 to TRBJ1-1; D unclear. CDR3 size: 12 residues. CDR1 is ENHRY, CDR2 SYGVKD, per germline. The V end was cut by 10 bases, the J end by 8 bases, with 17 bases between. The CDR3 nucleotides read TGTGCCAGCAGACGTATTCCCCACGAAGCTTTCTTT. Encoded protein: CASRRIPHEAFF.

As to this clonotype: The junction departs from the called germline gene at one end, perhaps through a read error. The chain has TRBV7-8 and TRBJ2-5; D may be TRBD2 (7 bases). Germline V gene sequence: CDR1 SGHVS, CDR2 FQNEAQ. CDR3 length: 16 residues. CDR3 DNA sequence: TGTGCCAGCGCCATGGGAGGGGCGGCGGGGAGGGGGGACCAGCACTTC. Translation gives CASAMGGAAGRGDQHF.

In its sample, this clonotype was seen many times. V gene TRBV19 combines with J gene TRBJ2-1; 14 bases map to TRBD2. Germline V CDR1 and CDR2: LNHDA, SQIVND (reference sequence). The CDR3 covers 18 residues. Trimming took 0 bases from V and 7 from J; bases not matched to a gene: 8. CDR3 in amino acids: CASSIDPSGTSGRNEQFF. CDR3 sequence (DNA): TGTGCCAGTAGTATAGACCCTAGCGGGACTAGCGGGAGAAATGAGCAGTTCTTC. The full variable domain, completed using reference TRBV19 and TRBJ2-1, is DGGITQSPKYLFRKEGQNVTLSCEQNLNHDAMYWYRQDPGQGLRLIYYSQIVNDFQKGDIAEGYSVSREKKESFPLTVTSAQKNPTAFYLCASSIDPSGTSGRNEQFFGPGTRLTVL.

As concerns this clonotype: A much larger clone lies one base from this, so it may be a read error. The conserved closing phenylalanine or tryptophan is absent in this CDR3, likely reflecting a read error. This chain connects TRBV20-1 to TRBJ2-1; maybe TRBD2 (5 bases). CDR1 is DFQATT and CDR2 is SNEGSKA in the germline V gene (reference sequence). This CDR3 has 10 residues. Trimming removed 5 bases at V and 9 bases at J, with 8 bases between. CDR3 sequence (DNA): TGCAGTGCTGGAGGATTTGAGCAGTTCTCC. This sequence encodes CSAGGFEQFS.

This clonotype was found many times. In DNA form, the CDR3 reads TGTGCCAGCTCATCAGACCTGGGGCGGGAGGGGAAGCAGTTCTTC. This codes for CASSSDLGREGKQFF. The V call is TRBV18, the J call TRBJ2-1; 9 positions agree with TRBD2. The V gene's germline CDR1 is KGHSH and CDR2 LQKENI. The CDR3 is 15 amino acids. The ends lost 5 bases at V and 11 bases at J; junction bases unmatched: 13.

This clonotype was counted between two and nine times. The CDR3 carries no conserved terminal phenylalanine or tryptophan, so it likely arises from a read error. The CDR3 loop reads CASSLSGSLRANVLTD. Here the CDR3 DNA reads TGTGCCAGCAGCCTCAGTGGGTCCCTGAGGGCCAACGTCCTGACTGAC. This rearrangement joins TRBV12-3 or TRBV12-4 to TRBJ2-6; unclear D gene. V was trimmed by 6 bases and J by 5 bases, leaving 17 bases between them. The CDR3 covers 16 residues.

This clonotype was picked up many times. V gene TRBV27 combines with J gene TRBJ2-2; D is undetermined. CDR3 length equals 14 residues. The germline V gene encodes CDR1 MNHEY and CDR2 SMNVEV (reference sequence). With 3 bases removed from V and 6 bases from J, the gap between germline ends came to 11 bases. CDR3 amino acids: CASSFGLISGELFF. The CDR3, as DNA: TGTGCCAGCAGTTTCGGGCTAATCTCCGGGGAGCTGTTTTTT.

This clonotype has a count of ten or more. The V and J genes are TRBV19 and TRBJ2-5; TRBD1 might be the D (5 bases). The germline V gene encodes CDR1 LNHDA and CDR2 SQIVND (reference sequence). The CDR3 sequence is 11 residues long. V lost 8 bases and J 3 bases, leaving 7 bases between the germline ends. CDR3 sequence (DNA): TGTGCCAGTTTAGGGGAAGAGACCCAGTACTTC. This translates into CASLGEETQYF. The whole variable domain, filled in from reference TRBV19 and TRBJ2-5, reads DGGITQSPKYLFRKEGQNVTLSCEQNLNHDAMYWYRQDPGQGLRLIYYSQIVNDFQKGDIAEGYSVSREKKESFPLTVTSAQKNPTAFYLCASLGEETQYFGPGTRLLVL.

V and J are TRBV15 and TRBJ1-6, with 7 bases matching TRBD1. The CDR3 spans 15 residues. With 8 bases clipped from V and 10 bases from J, the junction kept 14 bases outside the gene matches. Per germline, CDR1 LNHNV and CDR2 YYDKDF (reference sequence). For the CDR3, the DNA is TGTGCCACCCCCGGGACAGAAGGCGATTCATCACCCCTCCACTTT. It codes for CATPGTEGDSSPLHF.

The genes are TRBV6-5 and TRBJ2-5; 9 nucleotides match TRBD2. The CDR3 has 16 residues. J lost 0 bases, V lost 6 bases, and 8 bases had no gene match. Looked up from germline, CDR1 is MNHEY and CDR2 is SVGAGI. The CDR3, as DNA: TGTGCCAGCAGACCCGGGACTAGCAGCAACCAAGAGACCCAGTACTTC. This codes for CASRPGTSSNQETQYF.

This chain links TRBV20-1 with TRBJ2-5; the match to TRBD2 covers 10 bases. From germline, CDR1 is DFQATT and CDR2 SNEGSKA (reference sequence). This CDR3 comprises 14 residues. V lost 3 bases to trimming and J lost 1 base; unmatched junction nucleotides: 2. CDR3 sequence: CSASLAGVQETQYF. CDR3 nucleotide sequence: TGCAGTGCTAGCCTAGCGGGGGTCCAAGAGACCCAGTACTTC.

This clonotype qualifies as medium-sized. The chain employs TRBV11-2 and TRBJ1-6; D remains ambiguous. Per germline, CDR1 SGHAT and CDR2 FQNNGV. V was shortened by 0 bases and J by 9 bases, with 0 bases between the two germline ends. The CDR3 runs 11 residues. The CDR3 sequence: CASSLDSPLHF. The CDR3 bases are TGTGCCAGCAGCTTAGATTCACCCCTCCACTTT.

This clonotype was picked up many times. This rearrangement joins TRBV3-1 to TRBJ2-5; no definite D call. Germline lookup yields CDR1 LGHDT and CDR2 YNNKEL (reference sequence). Trimming pared 4 bases from V and 1 base from J, leaving 13 bases between. The CDR3 covers 15 residues. In nucleotides, the CDR3 is TGTGCCAGCAGCCTCTTCGTCGGTTTCCAAGAGACCCAGTACTTC. This translates into CASSLFVGFQETQYF.

This clonotype was observed many times. V usage is TRBV10-3 and J usage is TRBJ1-5; D ambiguous. From germline, CDR1 is ENHRY and CDR2 SYGVKD. This CDR3 has 14 residues. The V end lost 5 bases, the J end lost 1 base, and 9 bases lay between the germline ends. As DNA, the CDR3 is TGTGCCATCAGTCAAAGGACGAGCAATCAGCCCCAGCATTTT. This encodes CAISQRTSNQPQHF.

This clonotype was seen repeatedly, ten times or more. This chain uses TRBV3-1 with TRBJ2-7; a possible D gene is TRBD2 (5 bases). V was clipped by 1 base and J by 2 bases, with 6 bases between them. Per the germline V gene, CDR1 is LGHDT and CDR2 is YNNKEL (reference sequence). This CDR3 is built from 13 residues. CDR3 coding DNA: TGTGCCAGCAGCCAAGCCGGGACCTACGAGCAGTACTTC. It encodes CASSQAGTYEQYF.

The V call is TRBV7-9, the J call TRBJ1-2; D not resolved. Germline assignment: CDR1 SEHNR and CDR2 FQNEAQ (reference sequence). The germline V and J ends were trimmed by 1 base and 0 bases, with 21 bases remaining between them. This CDR3 region has 19 residues. CDR3 in amino acids: CASSLGVAIFLCANYGYTF. The CDR3 bases are TGTGCCAGCAGCTTAGGAGTGGCTATATTCTTATGTGCTAACTATGGCTACACCTTC.

The chain couples TRBV20-1 to TRBJ2-7; perhaps TRBD1 as D (5 bases). CDR1 is DFQATT, CDR2 SNEGSKA, per germline (reference sequence). CDR3 size: 13 residues. Trimming cost V 3 bases and J 3 bases, with 12 bases left between them. The CDR3, as DNA: TGCAGTGCTAGGGTTGGGGCTCACTACGAGCAGTACTTC. Its protein product is CSARVGAHYEQYF.

Ten or more counts support this clonotype. The gene calls are TRBV6-4 and TRBJ1-6; D ambiguous. This CDR3 comprises 16 residues. CDR1 and CDR2 (germline): MRHNA, SNTAGT. With 4 bases removed from V and 5 bases from J, the gap between germline ends came to 15 bases. The DNA for the CDR3 is TGTGCCAGCAGTGCAGACCCTGATGCGGATAATTCACCCCTCCACTTT. Its protein product is CASSADPDADNSPLHF.

This clonotype was picked up many times. CDR3 amino acids: CAISVLADKSGTQYF. The CDR3 coding sequence is TGTGCCATCAGTGTACTAGCGGATAAGAGCGGGACCCAGTACTTC. The chain carries TRBV10-3 and TRBJ2-5, with TRBD2 identical over 8 bases. Trimming at V came to 4 bases and at J to 7 bases, leaving 11 bases not matched to a gene. There are 15 residues in the CDR3. Germline V gene data show CDR1 as ENHRY and CDR2 as SYGVKD.

This chain joins TRBV20-1 and TRBJ2-1; 9 positions agree with TRBD1. The V gene end was trimmed by 3 bases and the J gene end by 2 bases; junction bases not matched to a gene: 14. This CDR3 has 18 residues. In germline, CDR1 is DFQATT, CDR2 SNEGSKA (reference sequence). Written as DNA, the CDR3 is TGCAGTGCTAGCTACAGGGGGCAGGGCGGGTGGACCTACAATGAGCAGTTCTTC. Its translation is CSASYRGQGGWTYNEQFF.

This clonotype was recorded at least ten times. The J gene is TRBJ1-6, the V gene TRBV19; 9 bases match TRBD1. The CDR3 is 14 residues long. The V gene end was trimmed by 6 bases and the J gene end by 8 bases; junction bases not matched to a gene: 5. The germline V gene encodes CDR1 LNHDA and CDR2 SQIVND (reference sequence). CDR3 residues: CASRTGTGYSPLHF. CDR3 coding DNA: TGTGCCAGTAGGACCGGGACAGGGTATTCACCCCTCCACTTT.

In its sample, this clonotype was seen many times. V gene TRBV20-1 combines with J gene TRBJ2-7, with D perhaps TRBD1 or TRBD2 (5 bases each). V was pared by 0 bases and J by 0 bases, with 12 bases between. Germline V gene lookup returns CDR1 DFQATT and CDR2 SNEGSKA (reference sequence). The CDR3 covers 15 residues. DNA for the CDR3: TGCAGTGCTAGAGATCGGGTCGGGGCCTCCTACGAGCAGTACTTC. Encoded protein: CSARDRVGASYEQYF.

Worth noting for this clonotype: No conserved phenylalanine or tryptophan ends this CDR3, so it is likely a read error. The DNA is omitted, as the CDR3 cannot be located on it reliably, and the CDR3 follows TCRdb's listing. V and J are TRBV20-1 and TRBJ2-5; the table assigns TRBD1, which was not confirmed against the DNA. The CDR3 length equals 16 residues, ends included. CDR1 and CDR2 (germline): DFQATT, SNEGSKA (reference sequence). CDR3 sequence reads: CSAPTQGGAEGYTFGS.

This clonotype has ten or more counts. This chain links TRBV14 with TRBJ2-2, with 8 bases lining up with TRBD1. This CDR3 is built from 16 residues. J lost 0 bases, V lost 3 bases, and 3 bases had no gene match. Germline V gene sequence: CDR1 SGHDN, CDR2 FVKESK. In DNA form, the CDR3 reads TGTGCCAGCAGCCATCGACAGGGGACGAACACCGGGGAGCTGTTTTTT. Its translation: CASSHRQGTNTGELFF.

This chain connects TRBV9 to TRBJ2-3; 11 bases are a match to TRBD1. Trimming cost V 8 bases and J 6 bases; bases outside gene matches: 26. The CDR3 loop spans 20 amino acids. From germline, CDR1 is SGDLS and CDR2 YYNGEE. CDR3 loop: CASRDRGDGYTFIAADTQYF. The CDR3 nucleotides read TGTGCCAGTAGGGACAGGGGGGATGGCTACACCTTCATTGCGGCGGATACGCAGTATTTT.

This clonotype showed up many times. This chain uses TRBV15 with TRBJ2-1; 11 bases align to TRBD2. CDR1 is LNHNV and CDR2 is YYDKDF in the germline V gene (reference sequence). The CDR3 has 13 amino acids. With 6 bases clipped from V and 5 bases from J, the junction kept 0 bases outside the gene matches. CDR3 sequence reads: CATRTSGNNEQFF. The CDR3 DNA follows: TGTGCCACCAGGACTAGCGGGAACAATGAGCAGTTCTTC.